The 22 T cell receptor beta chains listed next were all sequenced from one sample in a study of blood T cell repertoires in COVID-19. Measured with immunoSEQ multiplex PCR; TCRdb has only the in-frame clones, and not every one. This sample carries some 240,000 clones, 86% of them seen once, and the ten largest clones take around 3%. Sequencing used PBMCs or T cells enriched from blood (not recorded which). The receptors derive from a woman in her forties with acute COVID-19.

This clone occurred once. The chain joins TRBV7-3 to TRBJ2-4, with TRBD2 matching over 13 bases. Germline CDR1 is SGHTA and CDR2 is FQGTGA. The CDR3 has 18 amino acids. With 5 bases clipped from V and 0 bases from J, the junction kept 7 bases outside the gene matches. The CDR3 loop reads CASSRTSGSGAAKNIQYF. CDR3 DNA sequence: TGTGCCAGCAGCCGGACTAGCGGGAGTGGGGCAGCCAAAAACATTCAGTACTTC.

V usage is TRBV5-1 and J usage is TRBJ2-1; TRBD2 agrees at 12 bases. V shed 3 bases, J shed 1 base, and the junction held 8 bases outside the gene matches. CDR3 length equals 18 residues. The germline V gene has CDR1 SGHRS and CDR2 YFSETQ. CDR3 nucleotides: TGCGCCAGCAGCTCGATGGGACTAGCGGGCCTTTCCTACAATGAGCAGTTCTTC. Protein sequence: CASSSMGLAGLSYNEQFF.

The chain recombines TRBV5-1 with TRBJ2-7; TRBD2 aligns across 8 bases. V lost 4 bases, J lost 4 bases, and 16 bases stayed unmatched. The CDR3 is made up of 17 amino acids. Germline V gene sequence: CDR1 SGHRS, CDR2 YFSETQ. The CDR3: CASSPGLGGGGRYEQYF. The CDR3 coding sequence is TGCGCCAGCAGCCCGGGCTTGGGTGGTGGCGGGAGGTACGAGCAGTACTTC.

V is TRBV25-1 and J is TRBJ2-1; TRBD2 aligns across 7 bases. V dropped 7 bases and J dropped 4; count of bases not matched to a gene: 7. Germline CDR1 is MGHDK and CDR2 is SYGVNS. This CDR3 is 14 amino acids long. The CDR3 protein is CASTLGGGYNEQFF. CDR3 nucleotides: TGTGCCAGCACGTTAGGCGGGGGATACAATGAGCAGTTCTTC.

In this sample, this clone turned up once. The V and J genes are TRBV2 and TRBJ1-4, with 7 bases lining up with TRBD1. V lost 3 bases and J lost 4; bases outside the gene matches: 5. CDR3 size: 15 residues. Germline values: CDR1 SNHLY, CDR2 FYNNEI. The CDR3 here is CASSEGDRDNEKLFF. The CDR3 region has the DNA TGTGCCAGCAGTGAGGGGGACAGAGATAATGAAAAACTGTTTTTT.

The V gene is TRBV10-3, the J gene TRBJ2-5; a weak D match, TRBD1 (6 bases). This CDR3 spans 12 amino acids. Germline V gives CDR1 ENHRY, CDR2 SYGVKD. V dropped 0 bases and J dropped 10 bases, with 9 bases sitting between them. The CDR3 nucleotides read TGTGCCATCAGTGAGTCGGGGGCGGGCCAGTACTTC. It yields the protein CAISESGAGQYF.

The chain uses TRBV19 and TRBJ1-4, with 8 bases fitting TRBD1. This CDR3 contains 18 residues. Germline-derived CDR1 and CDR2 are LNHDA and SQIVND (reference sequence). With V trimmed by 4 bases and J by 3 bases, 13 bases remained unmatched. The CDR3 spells CASSTSPQGALPNEKLFF. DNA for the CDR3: TGTGCCAGTAGTACTTCGCCCCAGGGGGCCCTCCCTAATGAAAAACTGTTTTTT.

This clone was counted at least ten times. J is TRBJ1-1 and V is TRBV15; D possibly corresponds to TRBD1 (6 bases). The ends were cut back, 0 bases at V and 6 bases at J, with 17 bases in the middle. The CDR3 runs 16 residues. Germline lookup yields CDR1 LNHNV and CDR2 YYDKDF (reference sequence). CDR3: CATSRDLAGVEAEAFF. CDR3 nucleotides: TGTGCCACCAGCAGAGATCTAGCAGGGGTAGAGGCTGAAGCTTTCTTT.

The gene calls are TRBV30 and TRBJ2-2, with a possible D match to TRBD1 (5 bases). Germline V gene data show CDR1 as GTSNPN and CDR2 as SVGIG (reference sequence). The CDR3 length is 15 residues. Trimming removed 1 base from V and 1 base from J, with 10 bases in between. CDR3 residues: CAWSGTGLNTGELFF. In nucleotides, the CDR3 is TGTGCCTGGAGTGGTACAGGCCTGAACACCGGGGAGCTGTTTTTT. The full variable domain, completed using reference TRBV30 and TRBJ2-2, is SQTIHQWPATLVQPVGSPLSLECTVEGTSNPNLYWYRQAAGRGLQLLFYSVGIGQISSEVPQNLSASRPQDRQFILSSKKLLLSDSGFYLCAWSGTGLNTGELFFGEGSRLTVL.

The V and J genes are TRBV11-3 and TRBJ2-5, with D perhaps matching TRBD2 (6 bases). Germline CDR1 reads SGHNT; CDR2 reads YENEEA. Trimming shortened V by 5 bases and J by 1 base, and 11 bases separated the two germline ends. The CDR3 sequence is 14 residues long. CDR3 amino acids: CASSPGGAQETQYF. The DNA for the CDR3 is TGTGCCAGCAGCCCCGGGGGAGCCCAAGAGACCCAGTACTTC.

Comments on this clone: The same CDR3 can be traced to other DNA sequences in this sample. Here the CDR3 DNA reads TGCAGCGTTGAAACAGGGGGTGGAAACACCATATATTTT. Translation: CSVETGGGNTIYF. The rearrangement links TRBV29-1 to TRBJ1-3, with 8 bases that match TRBD1. J was trimmed by 3 bases and V by 2 bases; bases with no gene match: 0. This CDR3 spans 13 amino acids. Germline CDR1 and CDR2: SQVTM and ANQGSEA.

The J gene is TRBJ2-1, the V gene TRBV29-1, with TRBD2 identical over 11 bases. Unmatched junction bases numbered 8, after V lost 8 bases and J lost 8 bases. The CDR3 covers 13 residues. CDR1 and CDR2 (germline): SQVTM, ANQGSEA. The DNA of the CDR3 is TGCAGCACAACTAGCGGGAGAGGGGATGAGCAGTTCTTC. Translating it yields CSTTSGRGDEQFF.

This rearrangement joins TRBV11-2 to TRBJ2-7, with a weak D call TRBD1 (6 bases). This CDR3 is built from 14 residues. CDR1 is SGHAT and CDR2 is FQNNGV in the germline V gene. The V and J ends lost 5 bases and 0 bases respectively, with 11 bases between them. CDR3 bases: TGTGCCAGCAGCCCCAGGGGCAGCTCCTACGAGCAGTACTTC. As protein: CASSPRGSSYEQYF.

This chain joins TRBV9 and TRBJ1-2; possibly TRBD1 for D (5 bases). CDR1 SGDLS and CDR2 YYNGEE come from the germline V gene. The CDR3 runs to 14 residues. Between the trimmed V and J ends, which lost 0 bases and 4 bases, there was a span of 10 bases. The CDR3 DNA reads TGTGCCAGCAGCGTAGATGGGACTTTCTATGGCTACACCTTC. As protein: CASSVDGTFYGYTF.

The CDR3 protein is CSVVVGLQETQYF. The DNA for the CDR3 is TGCAGCGTTGTCGTGGGACTCCAAGAGACCCAGTACTTC. The chain links TRBV29-1 to TRBJ2-5, with D perhaps matching TRBD2 (6 bases). This CDR3 contains 13 residues. Germline CDR1 is SQVTM and CDR2 is ANQGSEA. V lost 4 bases, J lost 1 base, and 10 bases lay in between.

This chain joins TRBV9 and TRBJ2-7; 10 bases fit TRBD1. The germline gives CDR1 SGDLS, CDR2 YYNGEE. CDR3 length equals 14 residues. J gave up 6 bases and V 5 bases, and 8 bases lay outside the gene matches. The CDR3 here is CASSDGTGVGEQYF. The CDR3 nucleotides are TGTGCCAGCAGTGACGGGACAGGGGTTGGCGAGCAGTACTTC.

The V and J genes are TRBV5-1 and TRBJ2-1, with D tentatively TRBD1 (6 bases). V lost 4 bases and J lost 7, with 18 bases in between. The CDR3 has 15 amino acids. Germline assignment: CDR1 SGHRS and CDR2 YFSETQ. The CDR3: CASSTAGVLLNEQFF. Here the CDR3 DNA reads TGCGCCAGCAGCACGGCAGGGGTCCTCTTGAATGAGCAGTTCTTC.

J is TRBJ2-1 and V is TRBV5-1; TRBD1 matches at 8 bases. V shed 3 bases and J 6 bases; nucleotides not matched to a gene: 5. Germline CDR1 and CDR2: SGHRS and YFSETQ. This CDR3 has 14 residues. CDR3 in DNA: TGCGCCAGCAGCTCGGGACAGGTAGGCAATGAGCAGTTCTTC. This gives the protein CASSSGQVGNEQFF. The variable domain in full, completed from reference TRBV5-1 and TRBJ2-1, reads KAGVTQTPRYLIKTRGQQVTLSCSPISGHRSVSWYQQTPGQGLQFLFEYFSETQRNKGNFPGRFSGRQFSNSRSEMNVSTLELGDSALYLCASSSGQVGNEQFFGPGTRLTVL.

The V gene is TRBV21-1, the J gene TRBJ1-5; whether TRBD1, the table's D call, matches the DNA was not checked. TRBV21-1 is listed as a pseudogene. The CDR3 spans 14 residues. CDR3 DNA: TGTGCCAGCACCCGACAGGGGAGCAATCAGCCCCAGCATTTT. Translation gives CASTRQGSNQPQHF.

The chain's CDR3 is CASSSEAGRNAFF. The CDR3 DNA sequence: TGTGCCAGCAGCTCCGAGGCTGGGAGGAATGCTTTCTTT. V gene TRBV7-2 combines with J gene TRBJ1-1; D gene ambiguous. The CDR3 contains 13 residues. Between the trimmed V and J ends, which lost 4 bases and 11 bases, there was a span of 17 bases. The germline CDR1 and CDR2 sequences are SGHTA and FQGNSA. Combining the CDR3 with reference TRBV7-2 and TRBJ1-1 gives the whole variable domain GAGVSQSPSNKVTEKGKDVELRCDPISGHTALYWYRQSLGQGLEFLIYFQGNSAPDKSGLPSDRFSAERTGGSVSTLTIQRTQQEDSAVYLCASSSEAGRNAFFGQGTRLTVV.

CDR3 sequence (DNA): TGTGCCAGCAGCCAAGATTTAGGGCTAGCGGGAGTCAATGAGCAGTTCTTC. It encodes CASSQDLGLAGVNEQFF. The chain combines TRBV3-1 (or the pseudogene TRBV3-2) with TRBJ2-1; 10 bases are a match to TRBD2. This CDR3 contains 17 residues. Looked up from germline, CDR1 is LGHDT and CDR2 is YNNKEL (reference sequence). Unmatched junction bases numbered 8, after V lost 0 bases and J lost 6 bases.

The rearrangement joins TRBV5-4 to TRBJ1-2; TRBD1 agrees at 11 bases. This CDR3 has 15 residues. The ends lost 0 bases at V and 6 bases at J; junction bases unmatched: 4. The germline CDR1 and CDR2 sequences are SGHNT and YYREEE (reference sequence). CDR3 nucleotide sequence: TGTGCCAGCAGCTTGGTTCCGGGACAGGGGGATGGCTACACCTTC. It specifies CASSLVPGQGDGYTF.